Shown below are 20 T cell receptor beta chains from a single sample sequenced in a study of blood T cell repertoires in COVID-19. Generated by immunoSEQ multiplex PCR, the TCRdb table keeps only in-frame clones and is missing some. Of tens of thousands of clones listed, roughly four fifths are singletons. Sequenced material: peripheral blood. The receptors derive from a man aged 50 to 60 with active or convalescent COVID-19.

J is TRBJ1-5 and V is TRBV28; D remains unclear. From germline, CDR1 is MDHEN and CDR2 SYDVKM. This CDR3 is built from 14 residues. Trimming took off 6 bases at V and 0 bases at J, with 9 bases between the two ends. CDR3 amino acids: CASRGATSNQPQHF. The CDR3, as DNA: TGTGCCAGCAGGGGAGCTACTAGCAATCAGCCCCAGCATTTT.

This clone was detected only a few times. The rearrangement links TRBV4-3 to TRBJ2-5, with D tentatively TRBD1 (5 bases). V was trimmed by 1 base and J by 0 bases, leaving 6 bases between them. The CDR3 is 14 residues long. CDR1 LGHNA and CDR2 YSLEER come from the germline V gene. In DNA form, the CDR3 reads TGCGCCAGCAGCCAAGCAGGGTACCAAGAGACCCAGTACTTC. As protein: CASSQAGYQETQYF.

The chain links TRBV6-5 to TRBJ1-2; TRBD1 agrees at 8 bases. Per germline, CDR1 MNHEY and CDR2 SVGAGI. CDR3 size: 13 residues. The ends lost 5 bases at V and 8 bases at J; junction bases unmatched: 7. In DNA form, the CDR3 reads TGTGCCAGCAGTCCTTTGACAGGGGAGGGCTACACCTTC. This gives the protein CASSPLTGEGYTF.

The chain combines TRBV6-5 with TRBJ1-3, with TRBD1 matching 8 bases. V lost 6 bases, J lost 4 bases, and 8 bases stayed unmatched. The germline gives CDR1 MNHEY, CDR2 SVGAGI. The CDR3 has 15 amino acids. The CDR3 DNA reads as TGTGCCAGCAGCCCGGGACAGGTCGACGGAAACACCATATATTTT. It codes for CASSPGQVDGNTIYF.

This clone has only one observation. V usage is TRBV9 and J usage is TRBJ1-1, with D possibly being TRBD1 (6 bases). V shed 1 base and J shed 6 bases, with 22 bases lying between them. The CDR3 spans 17 residues. Germline CDR1 reads SGDLS; CDR2 reads YYNGEE. This CDR3 reads CASSVSSLIGEGAEAFF. In DNA, the CDR3 is TGTGCCAGCAGCGTATCATCCCTCATCGGGGAGGGGGCTGAAGCTTTCTTT.

This clone has more than one count but fewer than ten. This chain connects TRBV19 to TRBJ2-6; the match to TRBD1 covers 8 bases. Trimming took 6 bases from V and 1 from J; bases not matched to a gene: 5. This CDR3 spans 16 amino acids. Germline V CDR1 and CDR2: LNHDA, SQIVND (reference sequence). DNA for the CDR3: TGTGCCAGTAGACAGGGGGGCACGTCTGGGGCCAACGTCCTGACTTTC. Its translation is CASRQGGTSGANVLTF.

The chain is built from TRBV27 and TRBJ2-4, with D hard to call. This CDR3 comprises 13 residues. The V and J ends lost 5 bases and 6 bases respectively, with 11 bases between them. CDR1 MNHEY and CDR2 SMNVEV come from the germline V gene (reference sequence). CDR3 region: CASSPDTLNIQYF. The CDR3 nucleotides are TGTGCCAGCAGTCCAGACACACTAAACATTCAGTACTTC.

This clone was found a few times. The V gene is TRBV10-3, the J gene TRBJ2-3, with a weak D call TRBD2 (6 bases). This CDR3 is 14 amino acids long. The germline V and J ends were trimmed by 4 bases and 6 bases, with 14 bases remaining between them. CDR1 and CDR2 from the germline V gene are ENHRY and SYGVKD. The CDR3 bases are TGTGCCATCAGTGTCAACGGGGGTGGCGATACGCAGTATTTT. This sequence encodes CAISVNGGGDTQYF.

The rearrangement links TRBV7-2 to TRBJ1-4; the match to TRBD1 covers 8 bases. Germline V CDR1 and CDR2: SGHTA, FQGNSA. V lost 5 bases and J lost 7; bases outside the gene matches: 3. The CDR3 is 13 residues long. This CDR3 reads CASSLGQGEKLFF. The CDR3 coding sequence is TGTGCCAGCAGCCTCGGACAGGGTGAAAAACTGTTTTTT.

CDR3 loop: CASRWDRGNEKLFF. DNA of the CDR3: TGTGCAAGTCGCTGGGACAGGGGCAATGAAAAACTGTTTTTT. This chain links TRBV12-2 with TRBJ1-4; TRBD1, the D gene given by the table, was not confirmed from the DNA. TRBV12-2 counts as a pseudogene. The CDR3 is 14 amino acids.

The chain has TRBV5-4 and TRBJ1-2, with 7 bases fitting TRBD1. The V gene's germline CDR1 is SGHNT and CDR2 YYREEE (reference sequence). With 4 bases clipped from V and 2 bases from J, the junction kept 5 bases outside the gene matches. The CDR3 contains 14 residues. The CDR3 reads CASSPPGQNYGYTF. As DNA, the CDR3 is TGTGCCAGCAGCCCGCCGGGACAGAACTATGGCTACACCTTC.

The chain combines TRBV19 with TRBJ2-3, with TRBD2 identical over 8 bases. The CDR3 is made up of 14 amino acids. CDR1 and CDR2 (germline): LNHDA, SQIVND (reference sequence). J gave up 8 bases and V 7 bases, and 11 bases lay outside the gene matches. The CDR3 sequence is CASIGSGATGTQYF. The DNA of the CDR3 is TGTGCCAGTATAGGTAGCGGGGCCACGGGTACGCAGTATTTT.

The gene calls are TRBV4-3 and TRBJ1-5; TRBD1 agrees at 8 bases. This CDR3 is 18 amino acids long. The germline V gene encodes CDR1 LGHNA and CDR2 YSLEER. The V and J ends lost 0 bases and 1 base, in that order; junction bases with no gene match: 8. Written as DNA, the CDR3 is TGCGCCAGCAGCCAAGATGTCCCCGGACAGGGCAGCAATCAGCCCCAGCATTTT. Amino acid sequence: CASSQDVPGQGSNQPQHF.

The J gene is TRBJ2-7, the V gene TRBV30, with 9 bases matching TRBD1. V was pared by 3 bases and J by 3 bases, with 3 bases of the junction left unmatched. The V gene's germline CDR1 is GTSNPN and CDR2 SVGIG (reference sequence). The CDR3 extends over 13 amino acids. CDR3 residues: CAWRGQGGYEQYF. CDR3 nucleotides: TGTGCCTGGAGGGGACAGGGAGGCTACGAGCAGTACTTC.

CDR3 region: CASSVGQGAFYEQYF. The CDR3 DNA reads TGTGCCAGCAGCGTGGGACAGGGGGCCTTTTACGAGCAGTACTTC. The chain carries TRBV7-9 and TRBJ2-7; 12 bases align to TRBD1. Germline trimming cut 5 bases from V and 4 bases from J; bases unmatched to any gene: 6. The CDR3 contains 15 residues. CDR1 and CDR2 from the germline V gene are SEHNR and FQNEAQ (reference sequence).

The rearrangement links TRBV19 to TRBJ1-2; D is perhaps TRBD1 (5 bases). V was shortened by 0 bases and J by 5 bases, with 16 bases between the two germline ends. The germline V gene encodes CDR1 LNHDA and CDR2 SQIVND (reference sequence). The CDR3 consists of 16 residues. The CDR3 here is CASSIDPGLKAYGYTF. The CDR3 bases are TGTGCCAGTAGTATAGATCCGGGACTAAAGGCTTATGGCTACACCTTC. Full variable domain (remainder filled in from reference TRBV19 and TRBJ1-2): DGGITQSPKYLFRKEGQNVTLSCEQNLNHDAMYWYRQDPGQGLRLIYYSQIVNDFQKGDIAEGYSVSREKKESFPLTVTSAQKNPTAFYLCASSIDPGLKAYGYTFGSGTRLTVV.

The genes are TRBV5-6 and TRBJ2-2, with 10 bases identical to TRBD2. The J segment lost 3 bases and the V segment lost 2 bases, leaving 4 bases of the junction unmatched. Germline-derived CDR1 and CDR2 are SGHDT and YYEEEE. There are 16 residues in the CDR3. The CDR3 nucleotides read TGTGCCAGCAGCTTCCTAGCGGGGGTGGACACCGGGGAGCTGTTTTTT. As protein: CASSFLAGVDTGELFF.

The chain employs TRBV2 and TRBJ2-3; D is undetermined. Deletions cut 1 base from V and 4 bases from J, with 9 bases between. Per the germline V gene, CDR1 is SNHLY and CDR2 is FYNNEI. This CDR3 region has 14 residues. The CDR3 spells CASSEGVPPDTQYF. For the CDR3, the DNA is TGTGCCAGCAGTGAAGGAGTCCCGCCAGATACGCAGTATTTT.

The chain combines TRBV3-1 (or the pseudogene TRBV3-2) with TRBJ2-7; D is ambiguous. CDR1 and CDR2 (germline): LGHDT, YNNKEL (reference sequence). V was shortened by 2 bases and J by 6 bases, with 17 bases between the two germline ends. The CDR3 is made up of 15 amino acids. CDR3 loop: CASSQFLPESGEQYF. The CDR3 DNA follows: TGTGCCAGCAGCCAATTCCTGCCCGAGTCCGGCGAGCAGTACTTC.

This clone showed up just once. This chain connects TRBV28 to TRBJ2-3; the match to TRBD2 covers 9 bases. V dropped 1 base and J dropped 4; count of bases not matched to a gene: 0. The CDR3 runs to 14 residues. Germline-derived CDR1 and CDR2 are MDHEN and SYDVKM. The CDR3 region has the DNA TGTGCCAGCAGTTTATCTAGCGGGGCAGATACGCAGTATTTT. Translating it yields CASSLSSGADTQYF. Full variable domain (outside the CDR3, taken from reference TRBV28 and TRBJ2-3): DVKVTQSSRYLVKRTGEKVFLECVQDMDHENMFWYRQDPGLGLRLIYFSYDVKMKEKGDIPEGYSVSREKKERFSLILESASTNQTSMYLCASSLSSGADTQYFGPGTRLTVL.